These 31 T cell receptor beta chains originate from one sample sequenced in a study of CD8 T cells in Susac syndrome. Random hexamers primed reverse transcription of about 0.45 to 1 ug RNA. One entry per CDR3 protein, called by TCRdb with MiXCR from the immunoSEQ multiplex PCR reads. In the table there are about 80,000 distinct CDR3 sequences, roughly 94% of which are singletons. The sequenced material came from CD8+ T cells from PBMCs. These receptors all stem from a human donor in good health.

This chain uses TRBV20-1 with TRBJ2-1; 7 positions agree with TRBD2. The CDR3 consists of 13 residues. Germline CDR1 and CDR2: DFQATT and SNEGSKA (reference sequence). V dropped 0 bases and J dropped 10; count of bases not matched to a gene: 6. CDR3 sequence reads: CSARDLLREEQFF. The CDR3 nucleotides read TGCAGTGCTAGAGATCTTCTGCGGGAGGAGCAGTTCTTC.

The chain carries TRBV29-1 and TRBJ2-7, with D possibly being TRBD2 (5 bases). CDR3 length: 13 residues. CDR1 and CDR2 from the germline V gene are SQVTM and ANQGSEA. The CDR3 protein is CTALGSGPYEQYF. The CDR3 coding sequence is TGCACAGCATTGGGAAGCGGACCCTACGAGCAGTACTTC.

This sequence joins TRBV4-1 and TRBJ2-7; D could derive from TRBD1 or TRBD2 (5 bases each). The CDR3 is 14 residues long. V lost 0 bases to trimming and J lost 3 bases, with 9 bases between them. Germline V gene sequence: CDR1 MGHRA, CDR2 YSYEKL. CDR3 protein: CASSQERDGYEQYF. In nucleotides, the CDR3 is TGCGCCAGCAGCCAAGAGAGGGACGGCTACGAGCAGTACTTC.

CDR3 loop: CASSHRDNSYEQYV. For the CDR3, the DNA is TGTGCCAGCAGCCACCGGGACAACTCCTACGAGCAGTACGTC. The rearrangement uses TRBV7-9 and TRBJ2-7; tentatively, D is TRBD1 (6 bases). There are 14 residues in the CDR3. The V gene lost 5 bases and the J gene lost 0 bases, with 11 bases spanning the gap. Germline V CDR1 and CDR2: SEHNR, FQNEAQ (reference sequence).

The chain carries TRBV28 and TRBJ2-5; D is perhaps TRBD1 or TRBD2 (5 bases each). The CDR3 extends over 16 amino acids. Germline V lookup: CDR1 MDHEN, CDR2 SYDVKM. Between the trimmed V and J ends, which lost 3 bases and 3 bases, there was a span of 17 bases. DNA for the CDR3: TGTGCCAGCAGTTTTCAGGGCCCATCGGGGAAAGAGACCCAGTACTTC. Its protein is CASSFQGPSGKETQYF.

Note on this clonotype: Germline is not matched at one junction end, which may reflect a read error. V is TRBV13 and J is TRBJ1-4, with D uncertain. CDR3 length equals 15 residues. Germline V gene data show CDR1 as PRHDT and CDR2 as FYEKMQ (reference sequence). The CDR3 DNA is TGTGCCAGCAGCATAGGACGGGCGACTAATGAAAAACTGTTTTTT. This translates into CASSIGRATNEKLFF.

The V gene is TRBV6-5, the J gene TRBJ1-2; TRBD1 matches 9 bases. The CDR3 is 14 amino acids. V lost 5 bases to trimming and J lost 4 bases; unmatched junction nucleotides: 5. Germline loops: CDR1 MNHEY, CDR2 SVGAGI. The chain's CDR3 is CASSRTGDSYGYTF. In DNA, the CDR3 is TGTGCCAGCAGTCGGACAGGGGACAGCTATGGCTACACCTTC.

This chain joins TRBV7-2 and TRBJ2-7; TRBD1 is a possible D gene (6 bases). V dropped 7 bases and J dropped 4 bases, with 17 bases sitting between them. The CDR3 is 14 residues long. From germline, CDR1 is SGHTA and CDR2 FQGNSA. Here the CDR3 DNA reads TGTGCCAGCAACCCGACAGGACCGTCTTACGAGCAGTACTTC. Translation: CASNPTGPSYEQYF.

V and J are TRBV6-2 or TRBV6-3 and TRBJ2-7; D may match TRBD1 or TRBD2 (5 bases each). This CDR3 is built from 14 residues. V was cut by 0 bases and J by 0 bases, with 6 bases left in between. Germline CDR1 is MNHEY and CDR2 is SVGEGT. The CDR3 DNA follows: TGTGCCAGCAGTTACTCGGGGGTCTCCTACGAGCAGTACTTC. Its translation is CASSYSGVSYEQYF.

This chain connects TRBV14 to TRBJ2-7, with 12 bases identical to TRBD2. V lost 4 bases, J lost 6 bases, and 7 bases stayed unmatched. The CDR3 has 15 residues. CDR1 SGHDN and CDR2 FVKESK come from the germline V gene. DNA for the CDR3: TGTGCCAGCAGCCTTCTAGCGGGAGGGACGGGCGAGCAGTACGTC. As protein: CASSLLAGGTGEQYV.

The chain is built from TRBV24-1 and TRBJ2-2; D might be TRBD1 or TRBD2, each matching 5 bases. The CDR3 sequence is 15 residues long. From germline, CDR1 is KGHDR and CDR2 SFDVKD. Trimming removed 5 bases from V and 3 bases from J, with 12 bases in between. The CDR3 coding sequence is TGTGCCACCAGTGGGTTGGGGACCCACACCGGGGAGCTGTTTTTT. Its translation: CATSGLGTHTGELFF.

This clonotype was seen just once. The CDR3 sequence: CASSVAGPGSGYTF. In DNA, the CDR3 is TGTGCCAGCAGCGTGGCTGGGCCAGGAAGTGGCTACACCTTC. The chain couples TRBV9 to TRBJ1-2, with no clear D. This CDR3 contains 14 residues. V was pared by 2 bases and J by 7 bases, with 15 bases between. CDR1 and CDR2 (germline): SGDLS, YYNGEE.

This sequence joins TRBV12-3 or TRBV12-4 and TRBJ1-5, with TRBD1 identical over 7 bases. CDR3 length equals 15 residues. Trimming at V came to 5 bases and at J to 5 bases, leaving 9 bases not matched to a gene. Here the CDR3 reads CASSDLTGFDQPQHF. CDR3 DNA sequence: TGTGCCAGCAGTGATCTGACAGGGTTCGATCAGCCCCAGCATTTT.

The chain uses TRBV13 and TRBJ2-1; D possibly uses TRBD1 or TRBD2 (5 bases each). Between the trimmed V and J ends, which lost 5 bases and 4 bases, there was a span of 24 bases. This CDR3 contains 18 residues. CDR1 is PRHDT, CDR2 FYEKMQ, per germline (reference sequence). The CDR3 DNA sequence: TGTGCCAGCAGCCCGATGGGACGTTCGGGTCCCTTATACAATGAGCAGTTCTTC. Protein: CASSPMGRSGPLYNEQFF. The full variable domain, with the rest looked up from reference TRBV13 and TRBJ2-1, is AAGVIQSPRHLIKEKRETATLKCYPIPRHDTVYWYQQGPGQDPQFLISFYEKMQSDKGSIPDRFSAQQFSDYHSELNMSSLELGDSALYFCASSPMGRSGPLYNEQFFGPGTRLTVL.

The chain carries TRBV5-4 and TRBJ2-4; D is ambiguous. Germline CDR1 reads SGHNT; CDR2 reads YYREEE (reference sequence). The CDR3 runs to 12 residues. V was pared by 2 bases and J by 4 bases, with 4 bases between. The CDR3: CASSFGKNIQYF. CDR3 DNA: TGTGCCAGCAGCTTTGGAAAAAACATTCAGTACTTC.

The CDR3 region is CASSFAEGSGYTF. The CDR3 bases are TGTGCCAGCAGCTTTGCGGAGGGATCTGGCTACACCTTC. This chain links TRBV5-6 with TRBJ1-2; D ambiguous. This CDR3 is built from 13 residues. V lost 2 bases and J 7 bases, leaving 12 bases between the germline ends. Germline V gene data show CDR1 as SGHDT and CDR2 as YYEEEE.

The chain uses TRBV3-1 and TRBJ2-2, with TRBD1 matching over 8 bases. Germline V gene data show CDR1 as LGHDT and CDR2 as YNNKEL (reference sequence). This CDR3 has 16 residues. Germline trimming cut 4 bases from V and 4 bases from J; bases unmatched to any gene: 8. The chain's CDR3 is CASSPLGTGLTGELFF. The CDR3 region has the DNA TGTGCCAGCAGCCCGTTGGGGACAGGTCTCACCGGGGAGCTGTTTTTT.

V and J are TRBV29-1 and TRBJ1-1; D is uncertain. In germline, CDR1 is SQVTM, CDR2 ANQGSEA. Trimming took off 4 bases at V and 7 bases at J, with 16 bases between the two ends. The CDR3 runs 13 residues. The CDR3 DNA reads TGCAGCGTTGTACGCGTGGGCTCCCGTGAAGCTTTCTTT. Translating it yields CSVVRVGSREAFF.

This sequence joins TRBV12-3 or TRBV12-4 and TRBJ1-5; D call uncertain. The V end was cut by 2 bases, the J end by 5 bases, with 13 bases between. The CDR3 extends over 15 amino acids. The DNA for the CDR3 is TGTGCCAGCAGTTTAAGTATGGCAGCCTATCAGCCCCAGCATTTT. Its translation is CASSLSMAAYQPQHF.

The chain employs TRBV2 and TRBJ2-2, with a tentative D call TRBD1 (6 bases). This CDR3 comprises 13 residues. Trimming stripped 7 bases from V and 4 bases from J, with 10 bases between. The germline CDR1 and CDR2 sequences are SNHLY and FYNNEI. Here the CDR3 DNA reads TGTGCCAGCATTGGGACAAGCACCGGGGAGCTGTTTTTT. Amino acid sequence: CASIGTSTGELFF.

The CDR3 here is CASSLGDGAGETQYF. For the CDR3, the DNA is TGCGCCAGCAGCTTGGGGGACGGGGCGGGAGAGACCCAGTACTTC. V usage is TRBV5-1 and J usage is TRBJ2-5, with D tentatively TRBD1 or TRBD2 (5 bases each). From germline, CDR1 is SGHRS and CDR2 YFSETQ. The CDR3 runs to 15 residues. Trimming cost V 0 bases and J 4 bases, with 13 bases left between them.

CDR3: CASSLLAYGYTF. As DNA, the CDR3 is TGTGCCAGCAGCTTGTTGGCTTATGGCTACACCTTC. The rearrangement links TRBV5-6 to TRBJ1-2; D gene ambiguous. Germline-derived CDR1 and CDR2 are SGHDT and YYEEEE. The CDR3 length is 12 residues. With 1 base removed from V and 5 bases from J, the gap between germline ends came to 6 bases.

J is TRBJ2-1 and V is TRBV19; 8 bases are a match to TRBD1. With V trimmed by 8 bases and J by 7 bases, 10 bases remained unmatched. The germline V gene encodes CDR1 LNHDA and CDR2 SQIVND (reference sequence). The length of the CDR3 is 14 residues. DNA for the CDR3: TGTGCCAGTCGAATACGGACAGGGCTGAATGAGCAGTTCTTC. Protein sequence: CASRIRTGLNEQFF.

In this sample, this clonotype turned up once. As DNA, the CDR3 is TGTGCCAGCAGTTACGCTAGAGGGGTAGATACGCAGTATTTT. Amino acids: CASSYARGVDTQYF. The chain combines TRBV6-2 or TRBV6-3 with TRBJ2-3; D tentatively fits TRBD1 or TRBD2 (5 bases each). V was shortened by 2 bases and J by 5 bases, with 11 bases between the two germline ends. CDR1 and CDR2 (germline): MNHEY, SVGEGT. The CDR3 is 14 amino acids.

CDR3 DNA sequence: TGTGCCAGCAGGGGTTCCTACGAGCAGTACTTC. Protein: CASRGSYEQYF. The chain joins TRBV11-2 to TRBJ2-7; the D is unclear. The CDR3 runs 11 residues. Germline V CDR1 and CDR2: SGHAT, FQNNGV. The germline V and J ends were trimmed by 6 bases and 1 base, with 4 bases remaining between them.

The V and J genes are TRBV6-1 and TRBJ2-3, with 14 bases that match TRBD2. The CDR3 is 18 amino acids. Per germline, CDR1 MNHNS and CDR2 SASEGT. Germline trimming cut 2 bases from V and 0 bases from J; bases unmatched to any gene: 4. CDR3 loop: CASSETRLAGGSTDTQYF. CDR3 nucleotides: TGTGCCAGCAGTGAAACAAGACTAGCGGGGGGGAGCACAGATACGCAGTATTTT.

The rearrangement joins TRBV5-1 to TRBJ1-1, with 8 bases identical to TRBD1. The germline V gene encodes CDR1 SGHRS and CDR2 YFSETQ. The CDR3 sequence is 14 residues long. V was pared by 5 bases and J by 4 bases, with 7 bases of the junction left unmatched. In nucleotides, the CDR3 is TGCGCCAGCAGTTCCTCGACAGGGGCCACTGAAGCTTTCTTT. It codes for CASSSSTGATEAFF.

This chain connects TRBV5-6 to TRBJ2-3; D unclear. The CDR3 spans 14 residues. The V and J ends lost 0 bases and 2 bases respectively, with 7 bases between them. The V gene's germline CDR1 is SGHDT and CDR2 YYEEEE. The CDR3 loop is CASSLEDNTDTQYF. The CDR3 DNA reads TGTGCCAGCAGCTTGGAGGATAACACAGATACGCAGTATTTT. Full variable domain (rest looked up from reference TRBV5-6 and TRBJ2-3): DAGVTQSPTHLIKTRGQQVTLRCSPKSGHDTVSWYQQALGQGPQFIFQYYEEEERQRGNFPDRFSGHQFPNYSSELNVNALLLGDSALYLCASSLEDNTDTQYFGPGTRLTVL.

The genes are TRBV4-1 and TRBJ2-1; D possibly corresponds to TRBD2 (6 bases). Trimming cost V 2 bases and J 6 bases, with 11 bases left between them. The CDR3 extends over 14 amino acids. CDR1 is MGHRA and CDR2 is YSYEKL in the germline V gene. CDR3 sequence: CASSQRETFNEQFF. The CDR3 region has the DNA TGCGCCAGCAGCCAACGGGAGACTTTCAATGAGCAGTTCTTC.

This clonotype has only a few counts. The V and J genes are TRBV4-1 and TRBJ2-5; TRBD2 is a possible D gene (6 bases). The CDR3 is 16 residues long. CDR1 MGHRA and CDR2 YSYEKL come from the germline V gene. V was trimmed by 0 bases and J by 1 base, leaving 12 bases between them. The CDR3 DNA follows: TGCGCCAGCAGCCAAGATACTCGGGGACTCCAAGAGACCCAGTACTTC. Protein sequence: CASSQDTRGLQETQYF.

The gene calls are TRBV4-3 and TRBJ2-7, with D perhaps TRBD2 (5 bases). The germline V and J ends were trimmed by 4 bases and 4 bases, with 14 bases remaining between them. CDR3 length: 14 residues. Germline values: CDR1 LGHNA, CDR2 YSLEER. The CDR3: CASSREFTGYEQYF. Written as DNA, the CDR3 is TGCGCCAGCAGCCGGGAGTTTACCGGTTACGAGCAGTACTTC.